This entry concerns a single T cell receptor (beta chain). The data stem from a study of blood T cell dynamics during melanoma immunotherapy. Study context: Metastatic melanoma patients received first-line pembrolizumab or nivolumab plus ipilimumab.

Time point specified: week 3, after first cycle of checkpoint inhibitor. At 12 weeks after first infusion, RECIST 1.1 defined response for most patients. Patients with prior systemic cancer treatment, concomitant immunosuppressants, or other active malignancies were excluded. Method: immunoSEQ multiplex PCR; TCRdb's copy keeps in-frame clones and lacks some. The sample shows about 15,000 clones, 92% of them seen only once. Per germline, CDR1 SNHLY and CDR2 FYNNEI. The CDR3 is made up of 15 amino acids. With 1 base removed from V and 4 bases from J, the gap between germline ends came to 13 bases. This receptor was taken from a human donor with melanoma. Here the sequenced sample was blood, taken from a patient treated with checkpoint blockade. V gene TRBV2 combines with J gene TRBJ1-2; tentative D call: TRBD1 (6 bases). The DNA for the CDR3 is TGTGCCAGCAGTGAAGATACAGGGCGCGTCTATGGCTACACCTTC. This codes for CASSEDTGRVYGYTF.